The 29 T cell receptor beta chains reported below all come from one sample, sequenced in a study of blood T cell repertoires in COVID-19. The assay was immunoSEQ multiplex PCR, and TCRdb's table has in-frame clones only and misses some. The sample yields about 270,000 clones, about 87% seen once. The sample comprised PBMCs or T cells enriched from blood (not recorded which). Source of these receptors: a woman aged 25 to 39 with acute COVID-19.

The chain employs TRBV6-2 or TRBV6-3 and TRBJ2-2, with 9 bases identical to TRBD1. V was pared by 4 bases and J by 5 bases, with 5 bases of the junction left unmatched. Germline-derived CDR1 and CDR2 are MNHEY and SVGEGT. The CDR3 sequence is 15 residues long. In DNA, the CDR3 is TGTGCCAGCAGTTGGGGGACAGGGAGAACCGGGGAGCTGTTTTTT. Translated: CASSWGTGRTGELFF.

This clone occurred once. The chain links TRBV6-5 to TRBJ1-6; no reliable D call. Per the germline V gene, CDR1 is MNHEY and CDR2 is SVGAGI. The CDR3 is 14 amino acids. Trimming pared 2 bases from V and 4 bases from J, leaving 6 bases between. In DNA form, the CDR3 reads TGTGCCAGCAGTTACATGAGATATAATTCACCCCTCCACTTT. Encoded protein: CASSYMRYNSPLHF.

This clone was seen a few times. The rearrangement links TRBV11-2 to TRBJ2-7, with D possibly TRBD2 on 5 matching bases. This CDR3 comprises 11 residues. The V and J ends lost 8 bases and 4 bases respectively, with 9 bases between them. Germline CDR1 SGHAT, CDR2 FQNNGV. Here the CDR3 reads CASATGYEQYF. DNA for the CDR3: TGTGCCAGCGCAACGGGGTACGAGCAGTACTTC.

The V and J genes are TRBV5-1 and TRBJ2-3; 7 bases are shared with TRBD1. This CDR3 comprises 17 residues. V was pared by 2 bases and J by 0 bases, with 9 bases of the junction left unmatched. The germline V gene has CDR1 SGHRS and CDR2 YFSETQ. In nucleotides, the CDR3 is TGCGCCAGCAGCTTTGCCCGGGACAGAGCTAGCACAGATACGCAGTATTTT. This sequence encodes CASSFARDRASTDTQYF. Full variable domain (missing parts from reference TRBV5-1 and TRBJ2-3): KAGVTQTPRYLIKTRGQQVTLSCSPISGHRSVSWYQQTPGQGLQFLFEYFSETQRNKGNFPGRFSGRQFSNSRSEMNVSTLELGDSALYLCASSFARDRASTDTQYFGPGTRLTVL.

CDR3 protein: CASSPQTAPREAFF. CDR3 coding DNA: TGTGCCAGCAGCCCTCAGACAGCGCCTCGTGAAGCTTTCTTT. The chain employs TRBV28 and TRBJ1-1; possibly TRBD1 for D (5 bases). Germline V gene sequence: CDR1 MDHEN, CDR2 SYDVKM. Trimming stripped 6 bases from V and 7 bases from J, with 18 bases between. The length of the CDR3 is 14 residues. Filled out from reference TRBV28 and TRBJ1-1, the complete variable domain reads DVKVTQSSRYLVKRTGEKVFLECVQDMDHENMFWYRQDPGLGLRLIYFSYDVKMKEKGDIPEGYSVSREKKERFSLILESASTNQTSMYLCASSPQTAPREAFFGQGTRLTVV.

The chain combines TRBV19 with TRBJ2-5, with 11 bases aligning to TRBD2. CDR3 length: 18 residues. The V gene's germline CDR1 is LNHDA and CDR2 SQIVND (reference sequence). J was trimmed by 2 bases and V by 1 base; bases with no gene match: 9. The CDR3 sequence is CASSIGGTGTSGQETQYF. The CDR3 DNA sequence: TGTGCCAGTAGTATAGGTGGAACCGGGACTAGCGGACAAGAGACCCAGTACTTC.

The rearrangement uses TRBV2 and TRBJ1-5; tentatively, D is TRBD1 (5 bases). Germline CDR1 is SNHLY and CDR2 is FYNNEI. V was trimmed by 0 bases and J by 3 bases, leaving 9 bases between them. CDR3 length: 15 amino acids. CDR3 sequence: CASSEAIGANQPQHF. CDR3 DNA sequence: TGTGCCAGCAGTGAAGCAATAGGGGCCAATCAGCCCCAGCATTTT.

The chain has TRBV6-4 and TRBJ2-1; TRBD2 matches 8 bases. The germline CDR1 and CDR2 sequences are MRHNA and SNTAGT. V lost 6 bases, J lost 8 bases, and 12 bases stayed unmatched. The CDR3 has 15 residues. CDR3 sequence: CASSVGTSLGDEQFF. The CDR3 DNA reads as TGTGCCAGCAGCGTCGGGACTAGTTTGGGGGATGAGCAGTTCTTC.

The J gene is TRBJ2-7, the V gene TRBV7-9, with TRBD2 matching over 7 bases. This CDR3 comprises 15 residues. The junction had 6 bases not matched to a gene; V was cut back by 2 bases and J by 2 bases. Germline values: CDR1 SEHNR, CDR2 FQNEAQ (reference sequence). CDR3: CASSLYVGGAYEQYF. CDR3 DNA: TGTGCCAGCAGCTTATATGTGGGAGGGGCCTACGAGCAGTACTTC. Based on the CDR3 plus reference TRBV7-9 and TRBJ2-7, the full variable domain is DTGVSQNPRHKITKRGQNVTFRCDPISEHNRLYWYRQTLGQGPEFLTYFQNEAQLEKSRLLSDRFSAERPKGSFSTLEIQRTEQGDSAMYLCASSLYVGGAYEQYFGPGTRLTVT.

The gene calls are TRBV12-3 or TRBV12-4 and TRBJ2-1; D may be TRBD1 (6 bases). The CDR3 loop spans 13 amino acids. V lost 6 bases, J lost 8 bases, and 14 bases lay in between. The CDR3 protein is CASSTGFNDEQFF. The CDR3 DNA sequence: TGTGCCAGCAGCACAGGGTTTAACGATGAGCAGTTCTTC.

The chain recombines TRBV7-2 with TRBJ2-2, with a tentative D call TRBD1 (5 bases). The germline V gene has CDR1 SGHTA and CDR2 FQGNSA. V was pared by 1 base and J by 2 bases, with 8 bases between. The CDR3 runs 15 residues. The CDR3 loop reads CASSLGQLNTGELFF. The DNA for the CDR3 is TGTGCCAGCAGCTTAGGACAGTTAAACACCGGGGAGCTGTTTTTT.

The CDR3 region is CASSLPGNYGYTF. Written as DNA, the CDR3 is TGTGCCAGCAGTTTACCGGGGAACTATGGCTACACCTTC. The chain carries TRBV28 and TRBJ1-2; D not certain. Germline CDR1 and CDR2: MDHEN and SYDVKM. V shed 2 bases and J shed 2 bases, with 6 bases lying between them. The CDR3 has 13 residues.

This chain links TRBV27 with TRBJ2-5; the D gene is possibly TRBD1 (5 bases). This CDR3 is 14 amino acids long. Looked up from germline, CDR1 is MNHEY and CDR2 is SMNVEV (reference sequence). Trimming shortened V by 3 bases and J by 5 bases, and 13 bases separated the two germline ends. The CDR3 spells CASSFEDTDETQYF. CDR3 coding DNA: TGTGCCAGCAGTTTTGAGGACACGGATGAGACCCAGTACTTC.

The chain carries TRBV29-1 and TRBJ2-3; no clear D gene. In germline, CDR1 is SQVTM, CDR2 ANQGSEA. V was clipped by 0 bases and J by 6 bases, with 10 bases between them. The CDR3 runs to 13 residues. The CDR3 DNA is TGCAGCGTTGAAGATCTTTGGGCGGATACGCAGTATTTT. Translating it yields CSVEDLWADTQYF.

The chain combines TRBV28 with TRBJ2-3; 9 bases are shared with TRBD1. Germline CDR1 reads MDHEN; CDR2 reads SYDVKM. This CDR3 comprises 14 residues. In DNA form, the CDR3 reads TGTGCGGGGACAGGGCCTAAAAACACAGATACGCAGTATTTT. Protein product: CAGTGPKNTDTQYF.

The chain carries TRBV28 and TRBJ2-7; the match to TRBD2 covers 7 bases. Trimming cost V 7 bases and J 7 bases; bases outside gene matches: 13. There are 14 residues in the CDR3. CDR1 is MDHEN, CDR2 SYDVKM, per germline. CDR3 residues: CASKQSGTSGEQYF. CDR3 nucleotides: TGTGCCAGCAAACAGAGCGGGACCTCAGGGGAGCAGTACTTC.

This chain uses TRBV14 with TRBJ2-7; 12 nucleotides agree with TRBD2. This CDR3 is 17 amino acids long. The junction had 9 bases not matched to a gene; V was cut back by 0 bases and J by 6 bases. Germline V gene lookup returns CDR1 SGHDN and CDR2 FVKESK. The CDR3 spells CASSQENPSGRAAEQYF. As DNA, the CDR3 is TGTGCCAGCAGCCAAGAAAATCCTAGCGGGAGGGCCGCCGAGCAGTACTTC.

V usage is TRBV27 and J usage is TRBJ2-7, with D perhaps TRBD2 (6 bases). The CDR3 consists of 13 residues. Germline values: CDR1 MNHEY, CDR2 SMNVEV (reference sequence). V was pared by 3 bases and J by 1 base, with 7 bases between. This chain's CDR3 is CASSFSGSYEQYF. DNA for the CDR3: TGTGCCAGCAGTTTTAGCGGATCCTACGAGCAGTACTTC.

This chain joins TRBV18 and TRBJ2-2; 14 bases line up with TRBD2. Germline lookup yields CDR1 KGHSH and CDR2 LQKENI. This CDR3 has 18 amino acids. V dropped 3 bases and J dropped 4; count of bases not matched to a gene: 7. The CDR3 nucleotides read TGTGCCAGCTCACCGAGACTAGCGGGAGGGCCCGGCACCGGGGAGCTGTTTTTT. This encodes CASSPRLAGGPGTGELFF.

V usage is TRBV7-2 and J usage is TRBJ2-1; tentatively, D is TRBD2 (5 bases). Trimming shortened V by 5 bases and J by 4 bases, and 9 bases separated the two germline ends. The CDR3 extends over 13 amino acids. Per the germline V gene, CDR1 is SGHTA and CDR2 is FQGNSA. CDR3 sequence: CASSPSLYNEQFF. The DNA of the CDR3 is TGTGCCAGCAGCCCTAGCCTGTACAATGAGCAGTTCTTC.

CDR3 bases: TGTGCCAGCTCACCAGAACGGGGGAGTTTCTACGAGCAGTACTTC. Protein sequence: CASSPERGSFYEQYF. The chain employs TRBV18 and TRBJ2-7, with a possible D match to TRBD2 (6 bases). CDR3 length: 15 residues. Germline CDR1 and CDR2: KGHSH and LQKENI. Deletions cut 2 bases from V and 3 bases from J, with 14 bases between.

This rearrangement joins TRBV5-1 to TRBJ2-7; D is ambiguous. CDR1 and CDR2 from the germline V gene are SGHRS and YFSETQ. Trimming stripped 6 bases from V and 1 base from J, with 8 bases between. This CDR3 is built from 12 residues. The CDR3 coding sequence is TGCGCCAGCAAGAATACTTCCTACGAGCAGTACTTC. This gives the protein CASKNTSYEQYF.

The chain couples TRBV9 to TRBJ2-5, with 10 bases lining up with TRBD2. V lost 4 bases to trimming and J lost 5 bases; unmatched junction nucleotides: 8. The germline V gene has CDR1 SGDLS and CDR2 YYNGEE. There are 15 residues in the CDR3. CDR3 loop: CASSSSGSVGETQYF. The CDR3 DNA reads TGTGCCAGCAGCTCTAGCGGGAGTGTTGGGGAGACCCAGTACTTC.

CDR3 sequence (DNA): TGTGCCAGCAGCCCAGGGCGGAACACCGGGGAGCTGTTTTTT. This gives the protein CASSPGRNTGELFF. The V gene is TRBV11-2, the J gene TRBJ2-2; a possible D gene is TRBD1 (5 bases). The CDR3 consists of 14 residues. The V and J ends lost 5 bases and 1 base respectively, with 8 bases between them. Germline assignment: CDR1 SGHAT and CDR2 FQNNGV.

CDR3 DNA: TGTGCCAGCAGGAAAGGGACAATCCTCCGAGATGAGCAGTTCTTC. Protein: CASRKGTILRDEQFF. V gene TRBV28 combines with J gene TRBJ2-1; possible D gene TRBD1, 6 bases. V was clipped by 6 bases and J by 8 bases, with 20 bases between them. This CDR3 contains 15 residues. CDR1 and CDR2 (germline): MDHEN, SYDVKM.

The gene calls are TRBV19 and TRBJ2-3; no firm D call. The CDR3 has 12 residues. With 9 bases removed from V and 6 bases from J, the gap between germline ends came to 13 bases. Germline V lookup: CDR1 LNHDA, CDR2 SQIVND (reference sequence). In nucleotides, the CDR3 is TGTGCCAGCGCCATTTCAGGTGATACGCAGTATTTT. Amino acids: CASAISGDTQYF. Drawing the rest from reference TRBV19 and TRBJ2-3, the complete variable domain is DGGITQSPKYLFRKEGQNVTLSCEQNLNHDAMYWYRQDPGQGLRLIYYSQIVNDFQKGDIAEGYSVSREKKESFPLTVTSAQKNPTAFYLCASAISGDTQYFGPGTRLTVL.

This chain connects TRBV9 to TRBJ2-5, with 7 bases lining up with TRBD2. The trim removed 0 bases at V and 1 base at J, leaving 6 bases unmatched. This CDR3 contains 16 residues. Germline V gene data show CDR1 as SGDLS and CDR2 as YYNGEE. CDR3 sequence reads: CASSVVAGEGQETQYF. The CDR3 DNA reads as TGTGCCAGCAGCGTAGTGGCGGGAGAGGGCCAAGAGACCCAGTACTTC.

The DNA of the CDR3 is TGTGCCAGCAGCCCCGGGACTAGCGGCTACAATGAGCAGTTCTTC. It is translated as CASSPGTSGYNEQFF. The chain is built from TRBV6-5 and TRBJ2-1; 11 bases line up with TRBD2. The CDR3 has 15 residues. V gave up 6 bases and J gave up 3 bases; unmatched junction bases: 4. In germline, CDR1 is MNHEY, CDR2 SVGAGI.

The V gene is TRBV20-1, the J gene TRBJ1-5; possible D gene TRBD1, 6 bases. V lost 4 bases to trimming and J lost 7 bases, with 17 bases between them. Germline assignment: CDR1 DFQATT and CDR2 SNEGSKA (reference sequence). This CDR3 contains 14 residues. The CDR3 is CSATEDSKGQPQHF. For the CDR3, the DNA is TGCAGTGCTACTGAGGACAGTAAAGGGCAGCCCCAGCATTTT.